These 17 T cell receptor beta chains were all obtained from the same sample, sequenced in a study of OX40 agonist ivuxolimab in advanced cancers. The library was obtained by the immunoSEQ multiplex PCR assay. TCRdb carries this immuneACCESS record with in-frame sequences only. Its versions omit some clonotypes, under half of them owing to an unresolved V gene in the studies checked, with the rest unexplained. The sample table records about 69,000 clones; roughly 90% of these occur just once. The ten largest account for roughly 2.5% of the sample. Sequencing was performed on CD4+ or CD8+ T cells sorted from blood, taken in a trial of the OX40 agonist ivuxolimab. The receptors shown here come from an adult with an advanced solid tumor such as melanoma, head and neck, liver or kidney cancer.

In its sample, this clone was seen a few times. The gene calls are TRBV6-6 and TRBJ1-5, with no clear D. Trimming took 7 bases from V and 4 from J, leaving 14 bases between them. The germline CDR1 and CDR2 sequences are MNHNY and SVGAGI (reference sequence). The CDR3 spans 14 residues. The CDR3 nucleotides read TGTGCCAGCACCGAAGGCAGGAAAAATCAGCCCCAGCATTTT. Translating gives CASTEGRKNQPQHF.

This sequence joins TRBV7-9 and TRBJ2-1; 9 positions match TRBD2. After removal of 4 bases from V and 7 bases from J, the junction contained 14 bases not matched to a gene. The CDR3 runs 17 residues. Germline V lookup: CDR1 SEHNR, CDR2 FQNEAQ (reference sequence). CDR3 coding DNA: TGTGCCAGCAGCTCACCGGGTGCTAGCGGGAATATAAATGAGCAGTTCTTC. It is translated as CASSSPGASGNINEQFF.

V gene TRBV2 combines with J gene TRBJ2-7, with D tentatively TRBD2 (5 bases). The CDR3 spans 18 residues. Germline V gene sequence: CDR1 SNHLY, CDR2 FYNNEI. V was pared by 3 bases and J by 0 bases, with 21 bases between. For the CDR3, the DNA is TGTGCCAGCAGTGATCGACTCCCTCCAAGCGGCCCCTCCTACGAGCAGTACTTC. It yields the protein CASSDRLPPSGPSYEQYF.

The chain combines TRBV18 with TRBJ2-1, with TRBD1 identical over 9 bases. The CDR3 has 16 amino acids. Per germline, CDR1 KGHSH and CDR2 LQKENI. V lost 5 bases, J lost 0 bases, and 5 bases stayed unmatched. Here the CDR3 DNA reads TGTGCCAGCTCAGAAGAGACAGGGGGCTCCTACAATGAGCAGTTCTTC. The encoded protein is CASSEETGGSYNEQFF.

The CDR3 sequence: CASSEWGTSGGNEQFF. The CDR3 nucleotides read TGTGCCAGCAGTGAATGGGGGACTAGCGGGGGAAATGAGCAGTTCTTC. The chain joins TRBV2 to TRBJ2-1, with 14 bases identical to TRBD2. Losses at the gene ends were 2 bases for V and 7 bases for J; bases not matched to a gene: 4. The V gene's germline CDR1 is SNHLY and CDR2 FYNNEI. The CDR3 has 16 residues. Filled out from reference TRBV2 and TRBJ2-1, the complete variable domain reads EPEVTQTPSHQVTQMGQEVILRCVPISNHLYFYWYRQILGQKVEFLVSFYNNEISEKSEIFDDQFSVERPDGSNFTLKIRSTKLEDSAMYFCASSEWGTSGGNEQFFGPGTRLTVL.

The chain recombines TRBV18 with TRBJ1-2, with a tentative D call TRBD1 (5 bases). The CDR3 has 15 amino acids. The germline V gene encodes CDR1 KGHSH and CDR2 LQKENI. The V gene lost 5 bases and the J gene lost 1 base, with 14 bases spanning the gap. CDR3 residues: CASSFGLTDNYGYTF. The CDR3 nucleotides read TGTGCCAGCTCATTTGGCTTGACAGATAACTATGGCTACACCTTC.

The chain carries TRBV7-2 and TRBJ1-4; TRBD1 is a possible D gene (6 bases). The CDR3 consists of 17 residues. Trimming stripped 1 base from V and 0 bases from J, with 12 bases between. Germline V CDR1 and CDR2: SGHTA, FQGNSA. The CDR3 DNA reads as TGTGCCAGCAGCTTAGTTGCGGGGGCGGCAACTAATGAAAAACTGTTTTTT. Its protein is CASSLVAGAATNEKLFF.

V gene TRBV29-1 combines with J gene TRBJ1-2, with D unresolved. The germline CDR1 and CDR2 sequences are SQVTM and ANQGSEA. This CDR3 is 13 amino acids long. The V end was cut by 0 bases, the J end by 3 bases, with 8 bases between. Written as DNA, the CDR3 is TGCAGCGTTGAAGATACGGGTCACTATGGCTACACCTTC. Translation gives CSVEDTGHYGYTF.

With regard to this clone: Other DNA sequences in this sample translate to the same CDR3. The rearrangement joins TRBV18 to TRBJ1-1; 8 bases line up with TRBD1. The CDR3 contains 15 residues. V lost 1 base, J lost 2 bases, and 3 bases stayed unmatched. Germline CDR1 reads KGHSH; CDR2 reads LQKENI. The DNA for the CDR3 is TGTGCCAGCTCACCACTAGACAGGGGAAACACTGAAGCTTTCTTT. It encodes CASSPLDRGNTEAFF.

V usage is TRBV28 and J usage is TRBJ2-1, with 11 bases matching TRBD1. The V and J ends lost 3 bases and 2 bases, in that order; junction bases with no gene match: 6. This CDR3 region has 17 residues. In germline, CDR1 is MDHEN, CDR2 SYDVKM. The CDR3: CASSFIRGQGAYNEQFF. The CDR3 nucleotides read TGTGCCAGCAGTTTCATCCGGGGACAGGGGGCCTACAATGAGCAGTTCTTC.

The V and J genes are TRBV15 and TRBJ2-5; TRBD2 agrees at 8 bases. The end of the DNA aligns better with TRBJ2-7, so the J call may be wrong. CDR1 and CDR2 (germline): LNHNV, YYDKDF (reference sequence). The CDR3 runs 15 residues. The chain's CDR3 is CATSRARGLAYEQYF. The CDR3 nucleotides are TGTGCCACCAGCAGAGCCCGGGGACTAGCCTACGAGCAGTACTTC.

The V and J genes are TRBV28 and TRBJ2-3, with unresolved D. This CDR3 comprises 11 residues. The V gene's germline CDR1 is MDHEN and CDR2 SYDVKM. V lost 6 bases, J lost 4 bases, and 5 bases lay in between. As DNA, the CDR3 is TGTGCCAGCAGAAGCTCAGATACGCAGTATTTT. It specifies CASRSSDTQYF.

The gene calls are TRBV28 and TRBJ1-3; maybe TRBD1 (5 bases). This CDR3 is 15 amino acids long. Germline-derived CDR1 and CDR2 are MDHEN and SYDVKM. V was trimmed by 5 bases and J by 0 bases, leaving 11 bases between them. CDR3: CASSRQPHSGNTIYF. The CDR3 DNA reads TGTGCCAGCAGTCGACAGCCACACTCTGGAAACACCATATATTTT.

The V gene is TRBV11-2, the J gene TRBJ2-5, with D hard to call. Germline CDR1 SGHAT, CDR2 FQNNGV. The V and J ends lost 5 bases and 2 bases respectively, with 6 bases between them. The CDR3 extends over 12 amino acids. CDR3 residues: CASSRLQETQYF. CDR3 DNA: TGTGCCAGCAGCAGATTACAAGAGACCCAGTACTTC.

The V gene is TRBV10-3, the J gene TRBJ2-7; D is possibly TRBD1 or TRBD2 (7 bases each). Germline V gives CDR1 ENHRY, CDR2 SYGVKD. V lost 6 bases, J lost 6 bases, and 12 bases lay in between. The CDR3 is 12 amino acids. Written as DNA, the CDR3 is TGTGCCATCAGCCAGGGGGGGCCCGAGCAGTACTTC. Translation gives CAISQGGPEQYF.

This clone has only a few counts. This chain uses TRBV4-1 with TRBJ1-5; no reliable D call. The V gene's germline CDR1 is MGHRA and CDR2 YSYEKL. Trimming shortened V by 0 bases and J by 5 bases, and 11 bases separated the two germline ends. The CDR3 extends over 15 amino acids. CDR3 residues: CASSQDTQPHQPQHF. CDR3 bases: TGCGCCAGCAGCCAAGATACGCAACCCCATCAGCCCCAGCATTTT.

Note on this clone: Germline and junction disagree at one end, which may indicate a read error. The genes are TRBV9 and TRBJ2-2, with TRBD2 as a possible D gene (5 bases). CDR3 length equals 12 residues. Germline CDR1 is SGDLS and CDR2 is YYNGEE. Written as DNA, the CDR3 is TGTGCCAGCAGCCCTGGCACCGGGAAGCTGTTTTTT. Amino acids: CASSPGTGKLFF. The full variable domain, completed using reference TRBV9 and TRBJ2-2, is DSGVTQTPKHLITATGQRVTLRCSPRSGDLSVYWYQQSLDQGLQFLIQYYNGEERAKGNILERFSAQQFPDLHSELNLSSLELGDSALYFCASSPGTGKLFFGEGSRLTVL.